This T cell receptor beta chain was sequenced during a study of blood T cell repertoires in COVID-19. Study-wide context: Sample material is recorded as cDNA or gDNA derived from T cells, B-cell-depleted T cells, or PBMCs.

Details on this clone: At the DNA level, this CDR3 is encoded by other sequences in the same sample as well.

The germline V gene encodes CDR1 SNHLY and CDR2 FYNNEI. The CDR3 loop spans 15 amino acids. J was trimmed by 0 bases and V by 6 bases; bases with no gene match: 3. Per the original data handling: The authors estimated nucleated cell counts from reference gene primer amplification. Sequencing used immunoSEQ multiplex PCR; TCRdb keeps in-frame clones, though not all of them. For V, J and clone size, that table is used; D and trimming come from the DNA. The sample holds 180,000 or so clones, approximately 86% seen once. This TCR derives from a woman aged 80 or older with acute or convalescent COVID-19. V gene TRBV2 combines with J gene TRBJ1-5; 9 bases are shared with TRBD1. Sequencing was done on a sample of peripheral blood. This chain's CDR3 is CASSGTGFSNQPQHF. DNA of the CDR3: TGTGCCAGCAGCGGGACAGGGTTTAGCAATCAGCCCCAGCATTTT. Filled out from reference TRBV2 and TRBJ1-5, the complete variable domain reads EPEVTQTPSHQVTQMGQEVILRCVPISNHLYFYWYRQILGQKVEFLVSFYNNEISEKSEIFDDQFSVERPDGSNFTLKIRSTKLEDSAMYFCASSGTGFSNQPQHFGDGTRLSIL.